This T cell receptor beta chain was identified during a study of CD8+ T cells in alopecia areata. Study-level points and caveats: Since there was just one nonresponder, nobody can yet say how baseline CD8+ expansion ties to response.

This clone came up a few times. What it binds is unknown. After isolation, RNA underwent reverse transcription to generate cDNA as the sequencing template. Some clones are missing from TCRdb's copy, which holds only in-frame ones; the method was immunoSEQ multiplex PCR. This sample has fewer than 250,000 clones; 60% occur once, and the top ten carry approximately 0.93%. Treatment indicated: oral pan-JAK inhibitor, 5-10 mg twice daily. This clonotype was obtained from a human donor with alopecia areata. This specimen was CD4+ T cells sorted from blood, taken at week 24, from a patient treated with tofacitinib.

CDR3 in DNA: TGTGCCATCGCCCCAACGGGACAGGGGGCGGGTACCCCAAAAGCTTTCTTT. It codes for CAIAPTGQGAGTPKAFF. The V gene is TRBV10-3, the J gene TRBJ1-1; 12 bases map to TRBD1. The CDR3 has 17 amino acids. Germline trimming cut 8 bases from V and 9 bases from J; bases unmatched to any gene: 19. From germline, CDR1 is ENHRY and CDR2 SYGVKD.